The clone carrying this T cell receptor beta chain has a handful of counts. Its specificity is not known. A clone one base away is much larger, so this may be a read error. The data originate from a study of breast tumors, draining lymph nodes, adjacent tissues. Axillary draining lymph nodes of breast cancer patients supplied the node samples. TCRdb re-called the multiplex PCR reads with MiXCR, one entry per CDR3 protein. The sample contains 290,000 or so distinct CDR3 sequences, about 30% of which appear only once. The study, taken as a whole, reports: Findings are consistent with lymph node origin and intratumoral expansion of most tumor T cells.

CDR1 is SGHRS, CDR2 YFSETQ, per germline. The CDR3 spans 13 residues. This receptor was taken from a female donor with breast cancer. Some clones in this sample may be carry-over from other donors' samples. The chain recombines TRBV5-1 with TRBJ2-1; D call uncertain. Sequencing was carried out using axillary lymph node tissue. CDR3 DNA: TGCGCGAGCAGTCCGATTCGGTACAATGACCAGTTCTTC. Amino acids: CASSPIRYNDQFF.